The 18 T cell receptor beta chains presented below share a single source sample, sequenced in a study of identical twins. TCRdb reprocessed the 5' RACE reads with MiXCR, giving one entry per CDR3 protein. The data contain roughly 290,000 distinct CDR3 sequences, approximately 8.5% of them singletons. The sample also formed part of further work on yellow fever vaccine responses in identical twins.

The sample consisted of memory (CD45RO+) T cells sorted from blood. The source is a woman in her late teens or twenties in good health.

This clonotype was found a few times. The chain's CDR3 is CASLWAGGPYNEQFF. The CDR3 DNA follows: TGTGCCAGCCTCTGGGCGGGAGGCCCCTACAATGAGCAGTTCTTC. The V gene is TRBV27, the J gene TRBJ2-1; 8 positions match TRBD2. The CDR3 is made up of 15 amino acids. With 8 bases clipped from V and 2 bases from J, the junction kept 8 bases outside the gene matches. Germline values: CDR1 MNHEY, CDR2 SMNVEV (reference sequence).

This clonotype was picked up many times. The chain has TRBV10-3 and TRBJ2-3; no firm D call. The CDR3 runs 13 residues. V was clipped by 7 bases and J by 0 bases, with 8 bases between them. The V gene's germline CDR1 is ENHRY and CDR2 SYGVKD. The CDR3 region is CAINPTSTDTQYF. The CDR3 bases are TGTGCCATCAATCCAACGAGCACAGATACGCAGTATTTT.

This clonotype occurred many times. The rearrangement links TRBV4-1 to TRBJ2-5; 10 positions agree with TRBD2. Trimming at V came to 0 bases and at J to 5 bases, leaving 6 bases not matched to a gene. Germline values: CDR1 MGHRA, CDR2 YSYEKL. This CDR3 has 16 residues. The CDR3 sequence: CASSQEKRGGGETQYF. The CDR3 DNA follows: TGCGCCAGCAGCCAAGAGAAGCGGGGGGGCGGGGAGACCCAGTACTTC.

In its sample, this clonotype was seen many times. The chain links TRBV5-1 to TRBJ2-3; D unresolved. Germline loops: CDR1 SGHRS, CDR2 YFSETQ. This CDR3 contains 14 residues. Trimming took off 0 bases at V and 4 bases at J, with 9 bases between the two ends. The CDR3 spells CASSLGQAADTQYF. The CDR3 nucleotides are TGCGCCAGCAGCTTGGGGCAGGCAGCAGATACGCAGTATTTT.

The chain uses TRBV7-6 and TRBJ2-5; 12 bases fit TRBD2. Looked up from germline, CDR1 is SGHVS and CDR2 is FNYEAQ. The CDR3 contains 17 residues. V shed 5 bases and J 5 bases; nucleotides not matched to a gene: 12. The CDR3 protein is CASSPSRTSGVGETQYF. The CDR3 nucleotides read TGTGCCAGCAGCCCCAGTAGGACTAGCGGGGTGGGTGAGACCCAGTACTTC.

This clonotype was counted at least ten times. In DNA, the CDR3 is TGCGCCAGCAGACAACAGGGGGTAGAATGGGAGACCCAGTACTTC. Residues: CASRQQGVEWETQYF. This chain uses TRBV5-1 with TRBJ2-5; 8 nucleotides line up with TRBD1. CDR1 is SGHRS and CDR2 is YFSETQ in the germline V gene. This CDR3 region has 15 residues. Trimming removed 5 bases from V and 5 bases from J; junction bases left unmatched: 11.

This clonotype was detected only a few times. The genes are TRBV13 and TRBJ1-4; unclear D gene. The germline CDR1 and CDR2 sequences are PRHDT and FYEKMQ (reference sequence). The V gene lost 2 bases and the J gene lost 2 bases, with 12 bases spanning the gap. The CDR3 totals 16 residues. The CDR3 spells CASSLLTSATNEKLFF. As DNA, the CDR3 is TGTGCCAGCAGCTTACTGACCTCGGCCACTAATGAAAAACTGTTTTTT.

This clonotype was recorded at least ten times. The chain couples TRBV5-5 to TRBJ2-3; 10 nucleotides agree with TRBD2. The V segment lost 4 bases and the J segment 2 bases; nucleotides outside the gene matches: 7. This CDR3 spans 16 amino acids. Germline V gene data show CDR1 as SGHKS and CDR2 as YYEKEE (reference sequence). CDR3 protein: CASSPLAGVSTDTQYF. The CDR3 nucleotides are TGTGCCAGCAGCCCCCTAGCGGGAGTATCCACAGATACGCAGTATTTT.

This clonotype was seen only a few times. This chain uses TRBV10-3 with TRBJ2-5; 9 nucleotides align to TRBD1. The CDR3 is 13 residues long. The ends lost 6 bases at V and 2 bases at J; junction bases unmatched: 1. Germline CDR1 is ENHRY and CDR2 is SYGVKD. The CDR3 DNA follows: TGTGCCATCAGGACAGGGGGACAAGAGACCCAGTACTTC. It specifies CAIRTGGQETQYF.

The sample holds a few counts of this clonotype. The chain combines TRBV28 with TRBJ1-2; D perhaps matches TRBD1 (6 bases). Between the trimmed V and J ends, which lost 11 bases and 1 base, there was a span of 17 bases. The V gene's germline CDR1 is MDHEN and CDR2 SYDVKM. CDR3 length: 14 amino acids. The CDR3 here is CAVDRMQHNYGYTF. The CDR3 region has the DNA TGTGCCGTGGACAGAATGCAACATAACTATGGCTACACCTTC.

The rearrangement uses TRBV4-1 and TRBJ1-2, with 10 bases lining up with TRBD1. Trimming took 4 bases from V and 8 from J; bases not matched to a gene: 13. Germline assignment: CDR1 MGHRA and CDR2 YSYEKL. CDR3 length: 16 residues. The CDR3 sequence is CASSPEGRQGAGGYTF. The CDR3 nucleotides are TGCGCCAGCAGCCCAGAGGGACGACAGGGGGCGGGAGGCTACACCTTC.

This clonotype occurred a few times. The genes are TRBV6-1 and TRBJ2-5; D remains ambiguous. The CDR3 spans 14 residues. In germline, CDR1 is MNHNS, CDR2 SASEGT. The ends were cut back, 4 bases at V and 0 bases at J, with 9 bases in the middle. CDR3 DNA: TGTGCCAGCAGTGGCGTCACGCACCAAGAGACCCAGTACTTC. It is translated as CASSGVTHQETQYF.

This clonotype showed up just a few times. CDR3 sequence (DNA): TGCAGTGCTAGAGATCTTTCCCGGGACAGGGATACTGAAGCTTTCTTT. It encodes CSARDLSRDRDTEAFF. V gene TRBV20-1 combines with J gene TRBJ1-1, with 9 nucleotides matching TRBD1. CDR3 length: 16 residues. The V segment lost 0 bases and the J segment 5 bases; nucleotides outside the gene matches: 10. Germline V gives CDR1 DFQATT, CDR2 SNEGSKA (reference sequence).

This clonotype occurred many times. The rearrangement links TRBV7-2 to TRBJ2-3; 11 positions agree with TRBD2. J lost 6 bases, V lost 5 bases, and 10 bases had no gene match. CDR1 and CDR2 from the germline V gene are SGHTA and FQGNSA. CDR3 length equals 16 residues. The CDR3 sequence: CASSAAPSGRSDTQYF. The CDR3 region has the DNA TGTGCCAGCAGCGCGGCTCCTAGCGGGAGGTCGGATACGCAGTATTTT.

This clonotype was picked up a small number of times. The chain uses TRBV15 and TRBJ1-4; D uncertain. CDR1 and CDR2 (germline): LNHNV, YYDKDF (reference sequence). Deletions cut 4 bases from V and 5 bases from J, with 5 bases between. The length of the CDR3 is 12 residues. The CDR3 protein is CATSIGNEKLFF. DNA for the CDR3: TGTGCCACCAGCATCGGGAATGAAAAACTGTTTTTT. Combining the CDR3 with reference TRBV15 and TRBJ1-4 gives the whole variable domain DAMVIQNPRYQVTQFGKPVTLSCSQTLNHNVMYWYQQKSSQAPKLLFHYYDKDFNNEADTPDNFQSRRPNTSFCFLDIRSPGLGDTAMYLCATSIGNEKLFFGSGTQLSVL.

The sample holds a few counts of this clonotype. The chain is built from TRBV11-2 and TRBJ2-7; no clear D gene. V lost 5 bases to trimming and J lost 1 base, with 9 bases between them. The length of the CDR3 is 13 residues. The germline CDR1 and CDR2 sequences are SGHAT and FQNNGV. In DNA form, the CDR3 reads TGTGCCAGCAGCGCGCAAGGGTCCTACGAGCAGTACGTC. It is translated as CASSAQGSYEQYV.

This clonotype was seen only a few times. The chain joins TRBV20-1 to TRBJ1-1; D is uncertain. Between the trimmed V and J ends, which lost 5 bases and 5 bases, there was a span of 6 bases. Looked up from germline, CDR1 is DFQATT and CDR2 is SNEGSKA (reference sequence). The CDR3 runs 10 residues. The CDR3 DNA sequence: TGCAGTGCTGGAATAACTGAAGCTTTCTTT. This translates into CSAGITEAFF.

The V call is TRBV9, the J call TRBJ1-2; D may be TRBD1 (6 bases). This CDR3 has 15 amino acids. Between the trimmed V and J ends, which lost 4 bases and 4 bases, there was a span of 17 bases. Germline lookup yields CDR1 SGDLS and CDR2 YYNGEE. The CDR3 region has the DNA TGTGCCAGCAGCTCGGGGCCAGGGGCAGCCTATGGCTACACCTTC. Translation: CASSSGPGAAYGYTF.